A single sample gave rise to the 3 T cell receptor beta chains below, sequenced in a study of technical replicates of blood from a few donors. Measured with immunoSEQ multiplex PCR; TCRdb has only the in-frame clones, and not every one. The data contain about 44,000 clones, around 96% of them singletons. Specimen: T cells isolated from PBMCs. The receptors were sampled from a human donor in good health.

The CDR3: CASSELASSGAYNEQFF. The CDR3 DNA sequence: TGTGCCAGCAGTGAATTAGCGTCTAGCGGGGCCTACAATGAGCAGTTCTTC. The rearrangement links TRBV2 to TRBJ2-1; 9 bases are shared with TRBD2. The CDR3 runs 17 residues. CDR1 SNHLY and CDR2 FYNNEI come from the germline V gene. V was pared by 2 bases and J by 2 bases, with 7 bases of the junction left unmatched.

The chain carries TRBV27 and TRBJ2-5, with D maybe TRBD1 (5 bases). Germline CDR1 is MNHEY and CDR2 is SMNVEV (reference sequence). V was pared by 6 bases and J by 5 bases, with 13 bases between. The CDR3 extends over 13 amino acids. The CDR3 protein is CASRGLLQETQYF. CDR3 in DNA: TGTGCCAGCAGGGGGCTGTTACAGGAGACCCAGTACTTC.

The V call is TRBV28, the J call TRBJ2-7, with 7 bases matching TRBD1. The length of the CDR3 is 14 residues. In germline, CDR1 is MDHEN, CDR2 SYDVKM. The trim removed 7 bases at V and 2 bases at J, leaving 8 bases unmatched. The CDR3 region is CASKAGTDPYEQYF. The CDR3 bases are TGTGCCAGCAAAGCCGGGACAGATCCCTACGAGCAGTACTTC.